This T cell receptor (beta chain) was profiled in a study of blood T cells in healthy people across ages. A second PCR of roughly 7 to 11 cycles used a sample-barcoded 5' primer and a J-beta primer mix. TCRdb processed the 5' RACE reads anew with MiXCR; each CDR3 protein has one entry. The repertoire holds about 670,000 distinct CDR3 sequences, with around 43% as singletons. The V gene end was trimmed by 3 bases and the J gene end by 4 bases; junction bases not matched to a gene: 2. Per germline, CDR1 SGDLS and CDR2 YYNGEE. This CDR3 is built from 16 residues. This clonotype was detected a few times. Antigen unknown. General observations from the study: Higher diversity and more naive CD4+ cells were features of long-lived donors, compared to aged donors. With donor CMV status unknown, expanded clonotype changes were possibly confounded.

This TCR was recovered from an elderly man in good health. The gene calls are TRBV9 and TRBJ2-1; TRBD2 matches 15 bases. The specimen sequenced was blood. CDR3 DNA: TGTGCCAGCAGCGGAGGGACTAGCGGGAGGTACAATGAGCAGTTCTTC. Its translation is CASSGGTSGRYNEQFF. Filled out from reference TRBV9 and TRBJ2-1, the complete variable domain reads DSGVTQTPKHLITATGQRVTLRCSPRSGDLSVYWYQQSLDQGLQFLIQYYNGEERAKGNILERFSAQQFPDLHSELNLSSLELGDSALYFCASSGGTSGRYNEQFFGPGTRLTVL.